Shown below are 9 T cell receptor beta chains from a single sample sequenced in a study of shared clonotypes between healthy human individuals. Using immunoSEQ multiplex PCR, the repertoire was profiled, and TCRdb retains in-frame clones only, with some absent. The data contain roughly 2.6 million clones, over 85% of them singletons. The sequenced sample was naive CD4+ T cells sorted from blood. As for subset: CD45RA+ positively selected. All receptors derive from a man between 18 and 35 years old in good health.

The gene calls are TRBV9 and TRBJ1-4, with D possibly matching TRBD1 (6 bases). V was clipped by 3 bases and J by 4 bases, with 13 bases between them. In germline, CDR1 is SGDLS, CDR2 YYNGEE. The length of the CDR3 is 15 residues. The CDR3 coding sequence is TGTGCCAGCAGCGGCCAGGGAGGGGGTAATGAAAAACTGTTTTTT. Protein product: CASSGQGGGNEKLFF.

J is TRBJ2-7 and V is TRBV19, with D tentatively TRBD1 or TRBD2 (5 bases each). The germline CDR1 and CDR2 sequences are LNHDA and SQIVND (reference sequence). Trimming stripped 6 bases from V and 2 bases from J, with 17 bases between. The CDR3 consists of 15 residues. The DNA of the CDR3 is TGTGCCAGTAGCCCAGGCCCCGGGGACCCCTACGAGCAGTACTTC. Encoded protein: CASSPGPGDPYEQYF.

The CDR3, as DNA: TGTGCCAGCAGCTCCATCGGGCAGGGCTATGGCTACACCTTC. Translated, it gives CASSSIGQGYGYTF. The chain carries TRBV7-2 and TRBJ1-2, with a possible D match to TRBD1 (5 bases). V lost 4 bases and J 4 bases, leaving 13 bases between the germline ends. This CDR3 is built from 14 residues. Germline-derived CDR1 and CDR2 are SGHTA and FQGNSA.

DNA of the CDR3: TGCGCCAGCAGCTTGTCCCTTGGAAACACCATATATTTT. Encoded protein: CASSLSLGNTIYF. The chain uses TRBV5-1 and TRBJ1-3, with unresolved D. V was clipped by 1 base and J by 3 bases, with 5 bases between them. CDR3 length: 13 amino acids. Per the germline V gene, CDR1 is SGHRS and CDR2 is YFSETQ.

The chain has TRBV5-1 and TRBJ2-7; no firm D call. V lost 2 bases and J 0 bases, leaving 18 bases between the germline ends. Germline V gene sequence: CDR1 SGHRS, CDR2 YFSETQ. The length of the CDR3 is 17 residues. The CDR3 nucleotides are TGCGCCAGCAGCTTCCGTGCTGGAATTATGAGCTCCTACGAGCAGTACTTC. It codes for CASSFRAGIMSSYEQYF.

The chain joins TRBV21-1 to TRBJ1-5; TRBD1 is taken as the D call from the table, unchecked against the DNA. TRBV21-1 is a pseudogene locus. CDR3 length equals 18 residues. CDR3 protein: CASSKLHWTGRGEQPQHF. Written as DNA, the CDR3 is TGTGCCAGCAGCAAACTCCACTGGACAGGGCGGGGCGAGCAGCCCCAGCATTTT.

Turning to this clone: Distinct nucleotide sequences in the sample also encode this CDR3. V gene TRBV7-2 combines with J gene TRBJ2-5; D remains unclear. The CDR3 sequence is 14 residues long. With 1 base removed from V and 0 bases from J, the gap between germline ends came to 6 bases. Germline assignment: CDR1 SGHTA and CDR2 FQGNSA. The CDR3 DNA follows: TGTGCCAGCAGCTTAGTGTCAAACCAAGAGACCCAGTACTTC. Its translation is CASSLVSNQETQYF.

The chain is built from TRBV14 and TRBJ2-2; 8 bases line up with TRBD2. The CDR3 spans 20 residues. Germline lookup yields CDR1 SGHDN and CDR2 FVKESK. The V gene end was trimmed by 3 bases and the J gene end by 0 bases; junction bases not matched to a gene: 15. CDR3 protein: CASSHGLWIAGRANTGELFF. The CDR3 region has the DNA TGTGCCAGCAGCCATGGCCTTTGGATAGCGGGGCGAGCGAACACCGGGGAGCTGTTTTTT.

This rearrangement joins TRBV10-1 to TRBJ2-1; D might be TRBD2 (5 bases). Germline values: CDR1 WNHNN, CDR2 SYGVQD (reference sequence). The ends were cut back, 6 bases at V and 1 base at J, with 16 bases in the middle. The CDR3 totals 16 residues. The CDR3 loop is CASSRPTRVSYNEQFF. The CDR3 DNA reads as TGCGCCAGCAGCCGGCCCACTAGGGTTTCCTACAATGAGCAGTTCTTC.